The T cell receptor beta chain described here comes from a study of OX40 agonist ivuxolimab in advanced cancers. The overall study: Prior anti-PD-1, anti-PD-L1 or anti-CTLA-4 therapy did not bar entry, and 30% to 40% had some. Partial response was recorded in three patients: one hepatocellular carcinoma and two cutaneous melanoma cases.

CDR3 length: 14 residues. Germline CDR1 and CDR2: MDHEN and SYDVKM. V shed 4 bases and J shed 0 bases, with 9 bases lying between them. The assay was immunoSEQ multiplex PCR, and TCRdb's table has in-frame clones only and misses some. This repertoire shows some 19,000 clones, roughly nine tenths found once; its top ten account for around half. This receptor was taken from an adult with an advanced solid tumor such as melanoma, head and neck, liver or kidney cancer. The chain couples TRBV28 to TRBJ1-1; D not certain. Sequencing used CD4+ or CD8+ T cells sorted from blood, obtained in a trial of the OX40 agonist ivuxolimab. The CDR3 spells CASSWSTVNTEAFF. The CDR3 nucleotides are TGTGCCAGCAGTTGGTCCACGGTGAACACTGAAGCTTTCTTT.